This T cell receptor beta chain was sequenced for a study of T-cell reconstitution after alpha-beta-depleted transplantation in children. The V end was cut by 4 bases, the J end by 3 bases, with 12 bases between. This CDR3 contains 13 residues. Germline CDR1 is DFQATT and CDR2 is SNEGSKA (reference sequence). This clonotype was seen repeatedly, ten times or more. Unique molecular identifiers were used in preparing the TCRbeta library. TCRdb redid the calling of the PCR reads with MiXCR, one entry per CDR3 protein. The data contain around 71,000 distinct CDR3 sequences, approximately 7.4% of them singletons.

The clonotype was recovered from a human donor who donated a stem cell graft to a child with acute lymphoblastic leukemia. This chain links TRBV20-1 with TRBJ1-2; possible D gene TRBD1, 5 bases. Sequencing was performed on PBMCs from the stem cell graft donor, taken from the stem cell graft. As DNA, the CDR3 is TGCAGTGCTAAAACGGGACCGGACTATGGCTACACCTTC. As protein: CSAKTGPDYGYTF.